What follows are 12 T cell receptor beta chains derived from one specimen sequenced in a study of T-cell reconstitution after alpha-beta-depleted transplantation in children. Preparing the TCRbeta library involved the use of unique molecular identifiers. Each CDR3 protein gets one entry after TCRdb re-called the PCR reads with MiXCR. The repertoire holds nearly 350,000 distinct CDR3 sequences, with 16% as singletons. The material was PBMCs, mostly from graft donor cells, obtained 360 days after TCRalphabeta/CD19-depleted stem cell transplant. These receptors were obtained from a male patient between 2 and 10 years old who had a stem cell transplant for acute lymphoblastic leukemia, so the T cells may come from the graft donor.

The gene calls are TRBV5-6 and TRBJ2-2; D tentatively fits TRBD1 or TRBD2 (5 bases each). The CDR3 extends over 17 amino acids. Germline CDR1 is SGHDT and CDR2 is YYEEEE. Trimming stripped 0 bases from V and 6 bases from J, with 18 bases between. CDR3 residues: CASSLAYGTTLAGELFF. CDR3 nucleotides: TGTGCCAGCAGCTTGGCCTATGGGACCACCCTCGCCGGGGAGCTGTTTTTT. Full variable domain (rest looked up from reference TRBV5-6 and TRBJ2-2): DAGVTQSPTHLIKTRGQQVTLRCSPKSGHDTVSWYQQALGQGPQFIFQYYEEEERQRGNFPDRFSGHQFPNYSSELNVNALLLGDSALYLCASSLAYGTTLAGELFFGEGSRLTVL.

This clonotype was counted many times. The J gene is TRBJ2-1, the V gene TRBV29-1, with TRBD2 matching over 8 bases. This CDR3 region has 14 residues. V was pared by 4 bases and J by 5 bases, with 7 bases of the junction left unmatched. From germline, CDR1 is SQVTM and CDR2 ANQGSEA. Written as DNA, the CDR3 is TGCAGCGTTGTCCTTAGCGGGATTAACAATGAGCAGTTCTTC. Translation: CSVVLSGINNEQFF.

In this sample, this clonotype turned up many times. The chain carries TRBV12-3 or TRBV12-4 and TRBJ2-7, with no clear D. CDR3 length: 12 amino acids. V lost 1 base to trimming and J lost 5 bases, with 6 bases between them. The CDR3 protein is CASSLGRHEQYF. The CDR3 nucleotides read TGTGCCAGCAGTTTAGGTAGGCACGAGCAGTACTTC.

This clonotype has ten or more counts. The chain uses TRBV4-1 and TRBJ2-1; 14 bases agree with TRBD2. CDR3 length: 18 residues. The V gene end was trimmed by 3 bases and the J gene end by 8 bases; junction bases not matched to a gene: 12. The germline V gene encodes CDR1 MGHRA and CDR2 YSYEKL. CDR3 in DNA: TGCGCCAGCAGCCATAGACCGGGACTAGCGGGAGAGTCCTATGAGCAGTTCTTC. Translation: CASSHRPGLAGESYEQFF.

The chain links TRBV5-1 to TRBJ2-1; D possibly uses TRBD1 or TRBD2 (5 bases each). V dropped 3 bases and J dropped 8 bases, with 18 bases sitting between them. Per the germline V gene, CDR1 is SGHRS and CDR2 is YFSETQ. This CDR3 is 15 amino acids long. CDR3 sequence: CASSSGRPGSDEQFF. The CDR3 DNA is TGCGCCAGCAGCTCGGGCCGCCCAGGGAGCGATGAGCAGTTCTTC.

In its sample, this clonotype was seen many times. The gene calls are TRBV20-1 and TRBJ1-5; 9 nucleotides match TRBD1. The CDR3 consists of 14 residues. Germline trimming cut 4 bases from V and 5 bases from J; bases unmatched to any gene: 6. Germline V gives CDR1 DFQATT, CDR2 SNEGSKA (reference sequence). The CDR3 protein is CSAKGTGIYQPQHF. CDR3 DNA: TGCAGTGCTAAGGGGACAGGGATCTATCAGCCCCAGCATTTT.

The chain couples TRBV30 to TRBJ2-5; 7 nucleotides match TRBD2. The CDR3 is made up of 15 amino acids. Germline CDR1 GTSNPN, CDR2 SVGIG (reference sequence). After removal of 2 bases from V and 5 bases from J, the junction contained 11 bases not matched to a gene. CDR3 sequence: CAWSQGGSRAETQYF. CDR3 in DNA: TGTGCCTGGAGTCAGGGAGGGTCCCGAGCGGAGACCCAGTACTTC.

The genes are TRBV27 and TRBJ1-5, with D perhaps matching TRBD1 (5 bases). V shed 8 bases and J shed 0 bases, with 11 bases lying between them. CDR1 and CDR2 (germline): MNHEY, SMNVEV (reference sequence). The CDR3 is 14 residues long. The CDR3 spells CASYEGYSNQPQHF. The CDR3 DNA reads TGTGCCAGCTACGAGGGGTATAGCAATCAGCCCCAGCATTTT.

A few counts support this clonotype. The chain employs TRBV20-1 and TRBJ2-5, with a weak D call TRBD2 (5 bases). CDR1 DFQATT and CDR2 SNEGSKA come from the germline V gene (reference sequence). The CDR3 totals 18 residues. V was cut by 1 base and J by 1 base, with 22 bases left in between. CDR3 nucleotide sequence: TGCAGTGCTAGAGCCCCAGTTGAGACCCTGGAGGCCCAAGAGACCCAGTACTTC. Its protein is CSARAPVETLEAQETQYF.

This clonotype was recorded a few times. The DNA for the CDR3 is TGCGCCAGCAGCCAAGAGACTAGCGGGCAAGAGACCCAGTACTTC. Its translation: CASSQETSGQETQYF. The chain is built from TRBV4-1 and TRBJ2-5; TRBD2 agrees at 10 bases. The CDR3 sequence is 15 residues long. In germline, CDR1 is MGHRA, CDR2 YSYEKL. V gave up 0 bases and J gave up 2 bases; unmatched junction bases: 0.

This clonotype has only a few counts. This chain joins TRBV7-2 and TRBJ1-5; unclear D gene. Germline lookup yields CDR1 SGHTA and CDR2 FQGNSA. The germline V and J ends were trimmed by 5 bases and 4 bases, with 12 bases remaining between them. This CDR3 is built from 14 residues. The CDR3: CASSPQVVNQPQHF. CDR3 bases: TGTGCCAGCAGCCCACAAGTGGTTAATCAGCCCCAGCATTTT.

The rearrangement uses TRBV6-4 and TRBJ1-4; 7 nucleotides agree with TRBD1. This CDR3 spans 16 amino acids. The germline V gene has CDR1 MRHNA and CDR2 SNTAGT. V was pared by 1 base and J by 4 bases, with 6 bases of the junction left unmatched. CDR3 loop: CASSDCQGGDNEKLFF. The CDR3 bases are TGTGCCAGCAGTGACTGCCAGGGGGGAGATAATGAAAAACTGTTTTTT.